Shown below are 5 T cell receptor beta chains from a single sample sequenced in a study of cytomegalovirus exposure and HLA in healthy donors. Primers for the PCR totalled 60 Vbeta and 13 Jbeta. Generated by immunoSEQ multiplex PCR, the TCRdb table keeps only in-frame clones and is missing some. The data show over 120,000 clones, around 85% seen once. The sequenced material came from PBMCs. Receptor source: a woman aged 30 to 39 in good health and CMV-seronegative.

The chain combines TRBV7-2 with TRBJ2-5, with 9 bases that match TRBD2. Germline loops: CDR1 SGHTA, CDR2 FQGNSA. V lost 4 bases to trimming and J lost 5 bases; unmatched junction nucleotides: 8. The length of the CDR3 is 15 residues. CDR3 sequence (DNA): TGTGCCAGCAGCTCCCCGGGACTAGCAGGCGAGACCCAGTACTTC. It translates to CASSSPGLAGETQYF.

The rearrangement uses TRBV4-1 and TRBJ1-2, with D possibly TRBD1 on 6 matching bases. Trimming removed 2 bases at V and 4 bases at J, with 11 bases between. CDR1 is MGHRA and CDR2 is YSYEKL in the germline V gene. This CDR3 contains 14 residues. In DNA form, the CDR3 reads TGCGCCAGCAGCCAAACAGGGCTTGGCTATGGCTACACCTTC. It translates to CASSQTGLGYGYTF.

Comment on this clone: Within the sample, other DNA sequences also encode this same CDR3. The chain joins TRBV5-1 to TRBJ2-7; 8 nucleotides match TRBD1. CDR1 and CDR2 from the germline V gene are SGHRS and YFSETQ. The trim removed 0 bases at V and 4 bases at J, leaving 3 bases unmatched. The CDR3 contains 14 residues. CDR3 region: CASSLGQGAYEQYF. Here the CDR3 DNA reads TGCGCCAGCAGCTTGGGCCAGGGGGCTTACGAGCAGTACTTC.

The genes are TRBV18 and TRBJ2-1; 11 nucleotides match TRBD2. The V gene end was trimmed by 1 base and the J gene end by 8 bases; junction bases not matched to a gene: 13. This CDR3 spans 18 amino acids. Germline CDR1 KGHSH, CDR2 LQKENI. CDR3 bases: TGTGCCAGCTCACCACGGGGAACTAGCGGGAGTTCTTTTGATGAGCAGTTCTTC. Its protein product is CASSPRGTSGSSFDEQFF.

This clone was detected a few times. This rearrangement joins TRBV4-3 to TRBJ2-4, with D possibly matching TRBD1 (5 bases). The CDR3 sequence is 14 residues long. Trimming took off 0 bases at V and 4 bases at J, with 7 bases between the two ends. The germline CDR1 and CDR2 sequences are LGHNA and YSLEER. CDR3 bases: TGCGCCAGCAGCCAAGATAGGACAAAAAACATTCAGTACTTC. It codes for CASSQDRTKNIQYF.